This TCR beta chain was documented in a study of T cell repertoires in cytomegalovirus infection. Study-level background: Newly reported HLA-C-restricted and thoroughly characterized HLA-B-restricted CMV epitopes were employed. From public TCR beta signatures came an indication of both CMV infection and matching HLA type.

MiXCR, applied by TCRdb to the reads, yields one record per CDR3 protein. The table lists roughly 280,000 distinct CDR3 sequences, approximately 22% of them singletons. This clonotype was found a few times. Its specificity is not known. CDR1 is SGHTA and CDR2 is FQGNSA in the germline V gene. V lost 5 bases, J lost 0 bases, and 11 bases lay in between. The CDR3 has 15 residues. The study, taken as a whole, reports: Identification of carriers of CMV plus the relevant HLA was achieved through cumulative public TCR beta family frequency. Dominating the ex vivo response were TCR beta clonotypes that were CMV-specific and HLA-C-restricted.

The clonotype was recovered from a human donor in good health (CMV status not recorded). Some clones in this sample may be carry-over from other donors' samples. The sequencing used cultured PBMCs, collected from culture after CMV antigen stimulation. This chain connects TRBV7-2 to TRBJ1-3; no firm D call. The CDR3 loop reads CASSQILGSGNTIYF. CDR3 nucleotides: TGTGCCAGCAGCCAGATATTGGGCTCTGGAAACACCATATATTTT. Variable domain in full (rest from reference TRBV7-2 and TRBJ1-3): GAGVSQSPSNKVTEKGKDVELRCDPISGHTALYWYRQSLGQGLEFLIYFQGNSAPDKSGLPSDRFSAERTGGSVSTLTIQRTQQEDSAVYLCASSQILGSGNTIYFGEGSWLTVV.